Listed below are T cell receptor beta chains from one sample, sequenced in a study of graft-versus-host responses after intestinal transplantation. The assay was immunoSEQ multiplex PCR, and TCRdb's table has in-frame clones only and misses some. In the table there are tens of thousands of clones, over 85% of which are singletons. The input for sequencing was PBMCs, taken more than 750 days after a first intestinal transplant, on the day of a second. The origin of the receptors is a human patient who received an intestinal transplant, so some T cells may come from the graft donor. Each CDR3 is given with its conserved first and last residue. D genes are given only for firm matches. Not all rows give a size; the values are once, few, many and, for expanded clones, a class.

CDR3 DNA | CDR3 protein | V gene | CDR3 length | clone size | D gene | J gene
TGTGCCAGCAGCCAGCTAGGGGACCTTAATGAAAAACTGTTTTTT | CASSQLGDLNEKLFF | TRBV16 | 15 | . | . | TRBJ1-4
TGTGCCAGCAGCTTAAATTTGGGGGGTCGTGGAAACACCATATATTTT | CASSLNLGGRGNTIYF | TRBV7-6 | 16 | . | . | TRBJ1-3
TGCGCCAGCAGCCGTGACGGGACAACTAATGAAAAACTGTTTTTT | CASSRDGTTNEKLFF | TRBV5-1 | 15 | . | . | TRBJ1-4
TGTGCCAGCATTCGGACAGGAAGAGAGACTGAAGCTTTCTTT | CASIRTGRETEAFF | TRBV5-8 | 14 | once | TRBD1 | TRBJ1-1
TGTGCCAGCAGCGAAAATTCGGGAACAGGGGGCGCGGGTGGCTACACCTTC | CASSENSGTGGAGGYTF | TRBV21-1 | 17 | few | . | TRBJ1-2
TGTGCCAGCAGTGAAACCAGGCCTCATGAAAAACTGTTTTTT | CASSETRPHEKLFF | TRBV25-1 | 14 | . | . | TRBJ1-4
TGTGCCAGCAGCCCTGGGGAGGGTTTTCGGAATGAGCAGTTCTTC | CASSPGEGFRNEQFF | TRBV6-6 | 15 | once | TRBD2 | TRBJ2-1
TGTGCCAGCAGTGATAGGTTCTCTGGGGCCAACGTCCTGACTTTC | CASSDRFSGANVLTF | TRBV6-1 | 15 | . | . | TRBJ2-6
TGCGCCAGCAGCTTGGCTAGTAAGCTCTCTGGAAACACCATATATTTT | CASSLASKLSGNTIYF | TRBV5-1 | 16 | . | . | TRBJ1-3
TGTGCCAGCAGGACAGGGGGCTCTTTCACTGAAGCTTTCTTT | CASRTGGSFTEAFF | TRBV28 | 14 | . | TRBD1 | TRBJ1-1
TGTGCCAGCAGCGTTCTGGGACAGGGGGCTGGAGAGCAGTACTTC | CASSVLGQGAGEQYF | TRBV9 | 15 | . | TRBD1 | TRBJ2-5
TGTGCCAGCTACAGGGGCGACTGGCGTGGCTACACCTTC | CASYRGDWRGYTF | TRBV21-1 | 13 | . | . | TRBJ1-2
TGCAGCGTCTCAATCGGGAACAATGAGCAGTTCTTC | CSVSIGNNEQFF | TRBV29-1 | 12 | . | . | TRBJ2-1
TGTGCCAGCAGTTTGGCACAGGCCTATGGCTACACCTTC | CASSLAQAYGYTF | TRBV27 | 13 | . | . | TRBJ1-2
TGTGCCAGCAGCTTGACAGGGGGGAATTCACCCCTCCACTTT | CASSLTGGNSPLHF | TRBV5-4 | 14 | . | TRBD1 | TRBJ1-6
TGTGCCAGCAGCCCTGTTTGGCAGGGGGCCACAGATACGCAGTATTTT | CASSPVWQGATDTQYF | TRBV28 | 16 | . | TRBD1 | TRBJ2-3
TGTGCCATCAGGCAACAGGGGGCGCAGAGAGATACGCAGTATTTT | CAIRQQGAQRDTQYF | TRBV10-3 | 15 | . | TRBD1 | TRBJ2-3
TGTGCCAGCAGCTTAGACGGGACAGGTCTATATGGCTACACCTTC | CASSLDGTGLYGYTF | TRBV7-9 | 15 | few | TRBD1 | TRBJ1-2
TGCGCCAGCAGCTTCCTTCGGGAGACCCCCGGGGAGCTGTTTTTT | CASSFLRETPGELFF | TRBV5-1 | 15 | . | . | TRBJ2-2
TGCGCCAGCAGTCTGGCGGGACAGCCGGCGTATGAGCAGTTCTTC | CASSLAGQPAYEQFF | TRBV5-1 | 15 | . | . | TRBJ2-1
TGTGCCTGGATGGGACAGGGAGGAGAAAAACTGTTTTTT | CAWMGQGGEKLFF | TRBV30 | 13 | . | TRBD1 | TRBJ1-4
TGTGCCAGCAGTTGGACTAGGCGACAGACCCAGTACTTC | CASSWTRRQTQYF | TRBV27 | 13 | . | TRBD2 | TRBJ2-5
TGCGCCAGCAGCACCAGGGGGCCGGAGGAAAAACTGTTTTTT | CASSTRGPEEKLFF | TRBV5-1 | 14 | . | TRBD1 | TRBJ1-4
TGTGCCAGCAGTTTAGCGGCTAGCGGGAGTCTCTGGGCAAATACGCAGTATTTT | CASSLAASGSLWANTQYF | TRBV28 | 18 | . | TRBD2 | TRBJ2-3
TGTGCCAGCAGCCAAGAAGGGTCAGGGAACGTTGGCTACACCTTC | CASSQEGSGNVGYTF | TRBV14 | 15 | . | . | TRBJ1-2
TGCAGCGTTGTTCGCCGGCCCAGGGCAGGGGTTGGCAATGAGCAGTTCTTC | CSVVRRPRAGVGNEQFF | TRBV29-1 | 17 | . | . | TRBJ2-1
TGTGCCAGCAGTTACGGCGGGGGTACGGGGGAGACCCAGTACTTC | CASSYGGGTGETQYF | TRBV6-5 | 15 | few | TRBD2 | TRBJ2-5
TGCGCCAGCAGTGAGTGGGGCGCCAGCACCGGGGAGCTGTTTTTT | CASSEWGASTGELFF | TRBV10-1 | 15 | . | . | TRBJ2-2
TGTGCCAGCAGCGAGGACAGTAGCTACGAGCAGTACTTC | CASSEDSSYEQYF | TRBV9 | 13 | . | . | TRBJ2-7
TGCGCCAGCAGCCCGTACAACCCCGGGGAGCTGTTTTTT | CASSPYNPGELFF | TRBV4-1 | 13 | once | . | TRBJ2-2
TGTGCCAGCGGTGGAGGCACAGATACGCAGTATTTT | CASGGGTDTQYF | TRBV19 | 12 | . | . | TRBJ2-3
TGCGCCAGCAGCCTGTCAGCGGGAGTAGGCGAGCAGTACTTC | CASSLSAGVGEQYF | TRBV5-1 | 14 | once | TRBD2 | TRBJ2-7
TGCGCCACCAGGATCGGCGACCATCAGGACACCATATATTTT | CATRIGDHQDTIYF | TRBV5-1 | 14 | . | . | TRBJ1-3
TGCGCCAGCAGCGAGGGGTCAGATACGCAGTATTTT | CASSEGSDTQYF | TRBV5-1 | 12 | . | . | TRBJ2-3
TGTGCCAGCAGCCCTCCGGGCGGGCTAGCGCAAGAGACCCAGTACTTC | CASSPPGGLAQETQYF | TRBV28 | 16 | once | . | TRBJ2-5
TGTGCCAGCAGTTACCGTGACAGGGATGCCTACGAGCAGTACTTC | CASSYRDRDAYEQYF | TRBV6-5 | 15 | few | TRBD1 | TRBJ2-7
TGTGCCAGCAGTTTATCGGGAGGAGGGTACGAGCAGTACTTC | CASSLSGGGYEQYF | TRBV28 | 14 | . | TRBD2 | TRBJ2-7
TGCGCCAGCAGCCGGACAGAAAACACGGATACGCAGTATTTT | CASSRTENTDTQYF | TRBV5-1 | 14 | . | . | TRBJ2-3
TGCGCCAGCAGCTTGGGGCCGGGGGGCTTAGAAGCTTTCTTT | CASSLGPGGLEAFF | TRBV5-1 | 14 | once | . | TRBJ1-1
TGTGCCAGCAGCTTCGGACACGTCTACGAGCAGTACTTC | CASSFGHVYEQYF | TRBV6-5 | 13 | . | . | TRBJ2-7
TGTGCCAGCAGCTCTCAGGGGGCGCAAAGCTATGGCTACACCTTC | CASSSQGAQSYGYTF | TRBV9 | 15 | . | TRBD1 | TRBJ1-2
TGTGCCAGCAGTGAGGACACGGGACTAGAAAAACTGTTTTTT | CASSEDTGLEKLFF | TRBV25-1 | 14 | . | . | TRBJ1-4